This T cell receptor beta chain is from a study of blood T cell repertoires in COVID-19. On the study more broadly: Italy, Spain and the United States were the sources of the convalescent and acute COVID-19 samples. Sources were T cells, B-cell-depleted T cells, or PBMCs; the material itself was cDNA or gDNA.

V was pared by 3 bases and J by 0 bases, with 4 bases of the junction left unmatched. This CDR3 is 16 amino acids long. In germline, CDR1 is SGHAT, CDR2 FQDESV (reference sequence). Profiling relied on immunoSEQ multiplex PCR, and the TCRdb table lists in-frame clones only, not all of them. The sample holds about 160,000 clones; under 85% are singletons and the top ten take 1% to 1.5%. The source material was peripheral blood. This clonotype was obtained from a man aged 60 to 69 who had recovered from COVID-19. The gene calls are TRBV11-1 and TRBJ2-3; the match to TRBD2 covers 9 bases. This chain's CDR3 is CASSLMAGGSTDTQYF. CDR3 nucleotide sequence: TGTGCCAGCAGCTTGATGGCGGGGGGGAGCACAGATACGCAGTATTTT.